This record looks at one TCR beta chain sequence and its context. Its specificity is unknown. Data came from immunoSEQ multiplex PCR; TCRdb stores just in-frame clones and leaves some out. The top ten hold 4.5% to 6.5% of the sample, which has about 110,000 clones, about 85% seen once. This entry is derived from a study of T cell responses to AZD1222 COVID-19 vaccine. General observations from the study: The CD4 TCRs associated with vaccination extended across spike and predominated at 160-218 and 743-854. Two AZD1222 administrations were followed by greater Spike-specific TCR breadth and depth.

The length of the CDR3 is 13 residues. The ends lost 5 bases at V and 0 bases at J; junction bases unmatched: 1. CDR1 is SGHVS, CDR2 FNYEAQ, per germline. The source of this sequence is an adult in good health. This chain connects TRBV7-6 to TRBJ2-7; 7 bases match TRBD1. Sample: peripheral blood, taken on day 0 of AZD1222 vaccination. The CDR3 sequence is CASSPGGSYEQYF. The CDR3 bases are TGTGCCAGCAGCCCAGGGGGCTCCTACGAGCAGTACTTC. Supplemented by reference TRBV7-6 and TRBJ2-7, the full variable domain reads GAGVSQSPRYKVTKRGQDVALRCDPISGHVSLYWYRQALGQGPEFLTYFNYEAQQDKSGLPNDRFSAERPEGSISTLTIQRTEQRDSAMYRCASSPGGSYEQYFGPGTRLTVT.